This TCR beta chain emerged from a study of cytomegalovirus exposure and HLA in healthy donors. The CDR3 sequence is 18 residues long. V lost 4 bases to trimming and J lost 1 base; unmatched junction nucleotides: 10. CDR1 is LGHNA, CDR2 YSLEER, per germline. PCR primers comprised 60 Vbeta and 13 Jbeta primers. TCRdb keeps only in-frame clones here, not all; method: immunoSEQ multiplex PCR. This table holds about 160,000 clones, around 67% found once. The rearrangement uses TRBV4-3 and TRBJ2-2; 9 bases are shared with TRBD2. Sequenced material: PBMCs. This sequence originates from a woman aged 18-29 years in good health and CMV-seronegative. The CDR3 nucleotides read TGCGCCAGCAGCCTCGATACCTCTAGCGGGATGAACACCGGGGAGCTGTTTTTT. Translation: CASSLDTSSGMNTGELFF.